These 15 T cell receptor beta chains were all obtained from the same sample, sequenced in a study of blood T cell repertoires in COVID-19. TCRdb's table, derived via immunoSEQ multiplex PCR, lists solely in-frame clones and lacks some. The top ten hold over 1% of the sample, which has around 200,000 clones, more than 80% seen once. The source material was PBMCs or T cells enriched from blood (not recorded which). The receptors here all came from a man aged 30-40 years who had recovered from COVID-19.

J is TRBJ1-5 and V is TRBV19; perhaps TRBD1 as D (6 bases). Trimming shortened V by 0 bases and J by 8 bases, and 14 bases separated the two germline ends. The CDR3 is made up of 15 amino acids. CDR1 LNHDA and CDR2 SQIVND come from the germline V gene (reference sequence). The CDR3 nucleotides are TGTGCCAGTAGTATAGATCATCGACAGGTTAAGCCCCAGCATTTT. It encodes CASSIDHRQVKPQHF.

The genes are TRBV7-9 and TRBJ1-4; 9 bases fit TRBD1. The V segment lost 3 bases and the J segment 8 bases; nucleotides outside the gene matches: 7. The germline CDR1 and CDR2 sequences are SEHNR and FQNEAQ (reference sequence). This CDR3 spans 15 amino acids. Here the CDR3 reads CASSFLQGAPEKLFF. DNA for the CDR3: TGTGCCAGCAGCTTCCTACAGGGGGCTCCCGAAAAACTGTTTTTT.

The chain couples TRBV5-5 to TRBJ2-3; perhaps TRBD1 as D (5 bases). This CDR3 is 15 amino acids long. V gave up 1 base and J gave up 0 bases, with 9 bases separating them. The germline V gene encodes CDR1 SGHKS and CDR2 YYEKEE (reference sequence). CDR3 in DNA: TGTGCCAGCAGCTTGTTCTCAGGGAGCACAGATACGCAGTATTTT. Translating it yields CASSLFSGSTDTQYF.

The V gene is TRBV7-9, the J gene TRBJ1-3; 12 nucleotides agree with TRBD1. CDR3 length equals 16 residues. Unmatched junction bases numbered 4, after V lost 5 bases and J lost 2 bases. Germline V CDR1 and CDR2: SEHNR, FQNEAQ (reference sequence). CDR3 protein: CASSPRDRGPGNTIYF. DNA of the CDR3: TGTGCCAGCAGCCCCCGGGACAGGGGGCCTGGAAACACCATATATTTT.

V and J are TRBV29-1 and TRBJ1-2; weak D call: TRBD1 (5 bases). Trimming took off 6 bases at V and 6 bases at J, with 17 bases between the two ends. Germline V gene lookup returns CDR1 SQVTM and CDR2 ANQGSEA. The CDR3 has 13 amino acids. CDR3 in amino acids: CSVLPSGVDGYTF. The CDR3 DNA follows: TGCAGCGTATTACCGTCGGGGGTTGATGGCTACACCTTC.

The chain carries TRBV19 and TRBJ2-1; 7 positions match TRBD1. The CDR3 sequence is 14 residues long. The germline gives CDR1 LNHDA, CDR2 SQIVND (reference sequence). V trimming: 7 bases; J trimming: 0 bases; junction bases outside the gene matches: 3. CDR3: CASTSGGSYNEQFF. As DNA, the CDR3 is TGTGCCAGTACTTCAGGGGGCTCCTACAATGAGCAGTTCTTC. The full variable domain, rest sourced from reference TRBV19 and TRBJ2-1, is DGGITQSPKYLFRKEGQNVTLSCEQNLNHDAMYWYRQDPGQGLRLIYYSQIVNDFQKGDIAEGYSVSREKKESFPLTVTSAQKNPTAFYLCASTSGGSYNEQFFGPGTRLTVL.

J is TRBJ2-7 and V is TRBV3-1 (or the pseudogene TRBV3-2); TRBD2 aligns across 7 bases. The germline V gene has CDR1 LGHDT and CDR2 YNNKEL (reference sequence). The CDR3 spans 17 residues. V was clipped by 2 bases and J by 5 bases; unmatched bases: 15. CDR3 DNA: TGTGCCAGCAGCCAATATCGGTGGCTAGCGGAGAGGCACGAGCAGTACTTC. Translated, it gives CASSQYRWLAERHEQYF.

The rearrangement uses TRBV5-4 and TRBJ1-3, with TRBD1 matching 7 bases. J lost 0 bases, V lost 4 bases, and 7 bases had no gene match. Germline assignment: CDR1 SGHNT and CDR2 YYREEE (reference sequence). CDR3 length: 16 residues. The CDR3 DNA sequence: TGTGCCAGCAGCCCTCGGCCAGGGGGCTCTGGAAACACCATATATTTT. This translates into CASSPRPGGSGNTIYF.

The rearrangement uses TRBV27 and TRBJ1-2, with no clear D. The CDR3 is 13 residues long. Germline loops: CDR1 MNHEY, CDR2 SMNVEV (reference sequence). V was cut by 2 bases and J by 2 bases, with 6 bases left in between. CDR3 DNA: TGTGCCAGCAGTTTAGACAACAACTATGGCTACACCTTC. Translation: CASSLDNNYGYTF.

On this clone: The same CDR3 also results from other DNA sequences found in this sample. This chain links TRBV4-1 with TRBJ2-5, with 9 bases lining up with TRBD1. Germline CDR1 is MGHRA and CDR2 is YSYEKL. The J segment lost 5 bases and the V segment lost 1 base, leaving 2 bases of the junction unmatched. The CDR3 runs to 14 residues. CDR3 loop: CASSQGDRAETQYF. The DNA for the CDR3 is TGCGCCAGCAGCCAAGGGGACAGGGCCGAGACCCAGTACTTC.

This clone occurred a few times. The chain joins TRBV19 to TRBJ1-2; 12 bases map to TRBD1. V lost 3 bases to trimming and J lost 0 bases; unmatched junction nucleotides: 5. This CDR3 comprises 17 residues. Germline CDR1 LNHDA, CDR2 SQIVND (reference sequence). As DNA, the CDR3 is TGTGCCAGTAGTATTCGCGGGACAGGGGGCCCTAACTATGGCTACACCTTC. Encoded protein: CASSIRGTGGPNYGYTF. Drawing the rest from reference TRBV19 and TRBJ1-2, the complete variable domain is DGGITQSPKYLFRKEGQNVTLSCEQNLNHDAMYWYRQDPGQGLRLIYYSQIVNDFQKGDIAEGYSVSREKKESFPLTVTSAQKNPTAFYLCASSIRGTGGPNYGYTFGSGTRLTVV.

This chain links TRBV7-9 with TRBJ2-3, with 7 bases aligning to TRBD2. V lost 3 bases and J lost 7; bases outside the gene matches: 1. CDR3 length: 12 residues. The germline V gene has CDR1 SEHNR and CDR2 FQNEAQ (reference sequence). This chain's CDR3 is CASSLGGNTQYF. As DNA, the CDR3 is TGTGCCAGCAGCTTGGGGGGGAATACGCAGTATTTT.

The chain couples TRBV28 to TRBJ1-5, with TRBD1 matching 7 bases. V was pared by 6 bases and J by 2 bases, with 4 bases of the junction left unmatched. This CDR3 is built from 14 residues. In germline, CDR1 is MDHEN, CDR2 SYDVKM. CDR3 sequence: CASSRGGGNQPQHF. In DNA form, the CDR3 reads TGTGCCAGCAGCCGAGGGGGCGGCAATCAGCCCCAGCATTTT.

DNA for the CDR3: TGTGCCAGCGGCCGTTTTTCCGACAGCTCCTACAATGAGCAGTTCTTC. It codes for CASGRFSDSSYNEQFF. The chain employs TRBV9 and TRBJ2-1, with D perhaps TRBD1 (5 bases). Germline CDR1 SGDLS, CDR2 YYNGEE. V dropped 7 bases and J dropped 0 bases, with 17 bases sitting between them. There are 16 residues in the CDR3.

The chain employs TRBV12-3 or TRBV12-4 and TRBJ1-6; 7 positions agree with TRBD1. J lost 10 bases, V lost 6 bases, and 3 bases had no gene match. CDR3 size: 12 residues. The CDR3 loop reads CASSRQGSPLHF. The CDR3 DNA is TGTGCCAGCAGCCGACAGGGCTCACCCCTCCACTTT.